One sample yielded the 10 T cell receptor beta chains listed below, sequenced in a study of human T cells and chemical hapten exposure (dated by TCRdb to the early 2020s). Reading the label with the study, this specimen's time point is: patch test 3, about 24 weeks after DPC sensitization. The treatment or condition label corresponds to: therapeutic diphenylcyclopropenone sensitization with weekly scalp DPC. Library preparation employed RACE. The sample was run on a NextSeq 500. TCRdb trimmed the raw reads at Q25, called clones with MiXCR and kept productive beta chains. Every entry covers one CDR3 protein and lists the most common genes and DNA from its rows. For this sample the table gives 55,000 to 75,000 distinct CDR3 sequences, of which 9.5% to 15% were detected only once. The ten top clones hold 2.4% of the sample. The sample in question was whole blood, obtained in connection with sensitization to the hapten diphenylcyclopropenone (DPC). These receptor sequences come from a man in his thirties or forties with alopecia areata. Some clones in this sample may be carry-over from other donors' samples.

There are many counts of this clonotype. The CDR3 DNA reads as TGCAGCGTACGACAGCGGGGGTCCTCACAAGAGACCCAGTACTTC. The encoded protein is CSVRQRGSSQETQYF. This chain links TRBV29-1 with TRBJ2-5; 8 nucleotides align to TRBD2. The CDR3 covers 15 residues. The trim removed 6 bases at V and 2 bases at J, leaving 11 bases unmatched. Germline assignment: CDR1 SQVTM and CDR2 ANQGSEA.

This clonotype was seen only a few times. The chain employs TRBV25-1 and TRBJ2-7, with D unclear. The V end lost 5 bases, the J end lost 3 bases, and 17 bases lay between the germline ends. Germline assignment: CDR1 MGHDK and CDR2 SYGVNS. There are 15 residues in the CDR3. In DNA, the CDR3 is TGTGCCAGCAGTAGAACGGTTTATGCTCTCTACGAGCAGTACTTC. This translates into CASSRTVYALYEQYF.

As to this clonotype: This may arise from a read error, as a much more abundant clone is one base away. This chain joins TRBV5-1 and TRBJ2-2; no reliable D call. The V gene lost 2 bases and the J gene lost 4 bases, with 15 bases spanning the gap. The germline gives CDR1 SGHRS, CDR2 YFSETQ. The CDR3 extends over 16 amino acids. The CDR3: CASSFHGGFTTGELFF. The CDR3 DNA is TGCGCCAGCAGCTTTCATGGCGGTTTCACCACCGGGGAGCTGTTTTTT.

This chain joins TRBV18 and TRBJ1-2; D is undetermined. The CDR3 runs 14 residues. In germline, CDR1 is KGHSH, CDR2 LQKENI. Trimming cost V 4 bases and J 0 bases, with 9 bases left between them. CDR3 sequence: CASSQKNTNYGYTF. In nucleotides, the CDR3 is TGTGCCAGCTCACAAAAAAATACTAACTATGGCTACACCTTC.

This clonotype was picked up many times. The chain carries TRBV3-1 and TRBJ2-6, with a tentative D call TRBD1 (6 bases). Germline V lookup: CDR1 LGHDT, CDR2 YNNKEL (reference sequence). V was clipped by 1 base and J by 2 bases, with 18 bases between them. The CDR3 is 19 amino acids. Written as DNA, the CDR3 is TGTGCCAGCAGCCAAGGGGGAACAGGGAGCCTCCCTGGGGCCAACGTCCTGACTTTC. Its translation: CASSQGGTGSLPGANVLTF.

This clonotype was counted ten times or more. The rearrangement joins TRBV28 to TRBJ2-3; D remains ambiguous. The CDR3 has 12 residues. From germline, CDR1 is MDHEN and CDR2 SYDVKM. The germline V and J ends were trimmed by 4 bases and 4 bases, with 6 bases remaining between them. The CDR3 DNA is TGTGCCAGCAGTTCCCCTCCAGATACGCAGTATTTT. Protein: CASSSPPDTQYF.

This chain uses TRBV30 with TRBJ1-1; D unresolved. The CDR3 is 14 amino acids. The V gene lost 2 bases and the J gene lost 1 base, with 11 bases spanning the gap. In germline, CDR1 is GTSNPN, CDR2 SVGIG (reference sequence). CDR3 nucleotide sequence: TGTGCCTGGAGTACCGACACCCGGAACACTGAAGCTTTCTTT. Residues: CAWSTDTRNTEAFF.

This clonotype was counted many times. The chain employs TRBV11-1 and TRBJ2-1, with 12 nucleotides matching TRBD2. Germline V gene data show CDR1 as SGHAT and CDR2 as FQDESV (reference sequence). The J segment lost 4 bases and the V segment lost 1 base, leaving 2 bases of the junction unmatched. The CDR3 sequence is 16 residues long. CDR3 DNA: TGTGCCAGCAGCTTAGGACTAGCGGGGGAATACAATGAGCAGTTCTTC. Translating gives CASSLGLAGEYNEQFF.

The V gene is TRBV27, the J gene TRBJ1-5, with 7 nucleotides matching TRBD1. The CDR3 has 14 residues. V lost 6 bases and J lost 7; bases outside the gene matches: 9. Germline V lookup: CDR1 MNHEY, CDR2 SMNVEV (reference sequence). This chain's CDR3 is CASSRTGVRQPQHF. The CDR3 coding sequence is TGTGCCAGCAGCCGTACAGGGGTCCGACAGCCCCAGCATTTT.

DNA for the CDR3: TGTGCCAGCAGCTTAGTTCGTTGGAGCGGGGTAACAGGGGATGAGCAGTTCTTC. Amino acids: CASSLVRWSGVTGDEQFF. V is TRBV11-2 and J is TRBJ2-1; the D call may be TRBD1 or TRBD2 (7 bases each). The V gene lost 1 base and the J gene lost 8 bases, with 24 bases spanning the gap. Germline CDR1 and CDR2: SGHAT and FQNNGV. The CDR3 loop spans 18 amino acids.